This T cell receptor beta chain was retrieved from a study of T cells in localized non-small cell lung cancer. Study conclusions and caveats: Sequence data derive from only one tumor region, so heterogeneity remains possible. Among blood samples, higher T cell density accompanied longer overall survival. A median approximately 59 of the top 100 tumor clones appeared in adjacent lung. In uninvolved adjacent lung, T cell clonality reached its highest value, exceeding tumor.

For this clone: The antigen remains unidentified.

This CDR3 comprises 16 residues. V shed 2 bases and J 7 bases; nucleotides not matched to a gene: 13. CDR1 and CDR2 from the germline V gene are MDHEN and SYDVKM. Profiling relied on immunoSEQ multiplex PCR, and the TCRdb table lists in-frame clones only, not all of them. The sample has roughly 13,000 clones; over 65% are singletons. The chain has TRBV28 and TRBJ1-1, with TRBD1 identical over 7 bases. The TCR was taken from a male donor aged 60 or over with stage I squamous cell lung carcinoma. This material consisted of peripheral blood, taken before any cancer treatment. The CDR3 is CASSLMTELGQHEAFF. The DNA for the CDR3 is TGTGCCAGCAGTTTAATGACTGAGTTGGGACAGCATGAAGCTTTCTTT.